Described below is a single T cell receptor (beta chain) sequence and its context. Antigen specificity is unknown. The sample is drawn from a study of graft-versus-host responses after intestinal transplantation. Study-level points and caveats: Recipient marrow showed GvH clones, some seen first in ileum or blood.

V lost 3 bases, J lost 1 base, and 6 bases stayed unmatched. This CDR3 is built from 16 residues. The V gene's germline CDR1 is MNHEY and CDR2 SVGAGI. Profiled with immunoSEQ multiplex PCR; TCRdb holds only in-frame clones, not every one. The sample has approximately 100,000 clones; about 82% are singletons. The clonotype comes from a human patient who received an intestinal transplant, so some T cells may come from the graft donor. The rearrangement joins TRBV6-5 to TRBJ2-5, with TRBD2 matching over 9 bases. The sequenced sample was PBMCs, obtained 255 days after intestinal transplant. CDR3: CASSYGSGGLQETQYF. For the CDR3, the DNA is TGTGCCAGCAGTTATGGGAGCGGGGGGCTCCAAGAGACCCAGTACTTC.